This T cell receptor (beta chain) was identified in a study of prognosis after radiotherapy for stage I lung cancer. Study details: Enrollment of stage I non-small cell lung cancer patients ran from 2018 to January 2019. Medically, all non-small cell lung cancer patients were deemed inoperable. Patients numbered about a dozen men and more than five women, aged 53 to 84 with a median of 74.5 years.

This clonotype appeared a single time. TCR beta CDR3 amplification from genomic DNA was performed by two-round multiplex PCR. With primers specific to each TRBV and TRBJ gene, the first-round PCR was performed. TCRdb fed the multiplex PCR reads into MiXCR, producing one record per CDR3 protein. The table records 20,000 to 25,000 distinct CDR3 sequences, about 40% of them present only once. Trimming pared 6 bases from V and 3 bases from J, leaving 15 bases between. Looked up from germline, CDR1 is MNHNS and CDR2 is SASEGT. The CDR3 runs to 15 residues. This TCR was recovered from a donor over 45 with non-small cell lung cancer. This rearrangement joins TRBV6-1 to TRBJ1-5; D possibly corresponds to TRBD1 (6 bases). This specimen was PBMCs, taken before or after stereotactic body radiation therapy (not recorded which). The CDR3 bases are TGTGCCAGCAGCCCGAGGGGGGGTTACAATCAGCCCCAGCATTTT. Translation gives CASSPRGGYNQPQHF.